One sample yielded the 29 T cell receptor beta chains listed below, sequenced in a study of CD8 T cells in Susac syndrome. Reverse transcription of about 0.45 to 1 ug RNA was carried out with random hexamers. One entry per CDR3 protein results from TCRdb running MiXCR on the immunoSEQ multiplex PCR reads. The sample has around 110,000 distinct CDR3 sequences; 85% to 95% are singletons. The specimen was CD8+ T cells from PBMCs. The receptor source for this set is a human donor with Susac syndrome.

The chain carries TRBV7-8 and TRBJ2-3; D ambiguous. Trimming pared 9 bases from V and 2 bases from J, leaving 12 bases between. The germline V gene encodes CDR1 SGHVS and CDR2 FQNEAQ. This CDR3 region has 13 residues. This CDR3 is CASYTGNTDTQYF. Here the CDR3 DNA reads TGTGCCAGTTACACTGGAAACACAGATACGCAGTATTTT.

The J gene is TRBJ2-7, the V gene TRBV20-1; 7 nucleotides agree with TRBD2. CDR3 length: 14 amino acids. Unmatched junction bases numbered 9, after V lost 3 bases and J lost 4 bases. Germline assignment: CDR1 DFQATT and CDR2 SNEGSKA (reference sequence). The CDR3 sequence is CSASPRDYLYEQYF. Written as DNA, the CDR3 is TGCAGTGCTAGCCCCCGGGACTACCTGTACGAGCAGTACTTC.

CDR3 nucleotides: TGTGCCAGCAGTGGGTCAGATTGGGACAGGGGAAAACGAGAGCAGTACTTC. Translating gives CASSGSDWDRGKREQYF. This chain uses TRBV2 with TRBJ2-7, with 10 bases fitting TRBD1. There are 17 residues in the CDR3. The V and J ends lost 4 bases and 7 bases, in that order; junction bases with no gene match: 16. From germline, CDR1 is SNHLY and CDR2 FYNNEI.

This chain connects TRBV18 to TRBJ2-7; tentative D call: TRBD2 (6 bases). Deletions cut 0 bases from V and 3 bases from J, with 9 bases between. The germline CDR1 and CDR2 sequences are KGHSH and LQKENI. The CDR3 spans 14 residues. CDR3 sequence: CASSPPGLSYEQYF. Here the CDR3 DNA reads TGTGCCAGCTCACCACCGGGACTCAGCTACGAGCAGTACTTC. The entire variable domain, with the rest obtained from reference TRBV18 and TRBJ2-7, is as follows: NAGVMQNPRHLVRRRGQEARLRCSPMKGHSHVYWYRQLPEEGLKFMVYLQKENIIDESGMPKERFSAEFPKEGPSILRIQQVVRGDSAAYFCASSPPGLSYEQYFGPGTRLTVT.

J is TRBJ1-2 and V is TRBV4-3; possibly TRBD1 for D (6 bases). This CDR3 spans 18 amino acids. Germline CDR1 and CDR2: LGHNA and YSLEER. The V end lost 1 base, the J end lost 1 base, and 19 bases lay between the germline ends. The CDR3 is CASSQVQQGGNLNYGYTF. Written as DNA, the CDR3 is TGCGCCAGCAGCCAAGTGCAACAGGGAGGTAACCTTAACTATGGCTACACCTTC.

The chain joins TRBV3-1 to TRBJ2-7; TRBD2 agrees at 8 bases. Per germline, CDR1 LGHDT and CDR2 YNNKEL (reference sequence). CDR3 length: 14 residues. The trim removed 4 bases at V and 6 bases at J, leaving 8 bases unmatched. The CDR3 DNA reads as TGTGCCAGCAGCCGAGGGACTAGTCCCATCGAGCAGTACTTC. The encoded protein is CASSRGTSPIEQYF.

The genes are TRBV20-1 and TRBJ1-3; D gene ambiguous. Germline loops: CDR1 DFQATT, CDR2 SNEGSKA (reference sequence). Deletions cut 0 bases from V and 4 bases from J, with 10 bases between. The CDR3 has 14 residues. The CDR3 here is CSARDLGDGNTIYF. CDR3 nucleotides: TGCAGTGCTAGAGATTTGGGAGACGGAAACACCATATATTTT.

This clonotype was seen just once. The V call is TRBV5-4, the J call TRBJ2-1, with 7 bases lining up with TRBD1. V lost 0 bases and J lost 7; bases outside the gene matches: 7. Germline V gives CDR1 SGHNT, CDR2 YYREEE (reference sequence). The CDR3 is 15 amino acids. The CDR3 is CASSLALEQGNEQFF. CDR3 nucleotide sequence: TGTGCCAGCAGCTTGGCCCTGGAACAGGGGAATGAGCAGTTCTTC.

The sample holds one count of this clonotype. The chain carries TRBV29-1 and TRBJ2-5; D remains unclear. Trimming pared 1 base from V and 1 base from J, leaving 13 bases between. CDR1 is SQVTM and CDR2 is ANQGSEA in the germline V gene. This CDR3 is 15 amino acids long. The CDR3 is CSVEGFRSFQETQYF. The DNA of the CDR3 is TGCAGCGTTGAAGGTTTCAGGTCCTTCCAAGAGACCCAGTACTTC.

This clonotype was seen only a few times. The V call is TRBV24-1, the J call TRBJ2-3, with D perhaps TRBD2 (5 bases). Looked up from germline, CDR1 is KGHDR and CDR2 is SFDVKD. V lost 4 bases to trimming and J lost 5 bases, with 9 bases between them. CDR3 length: 13 amino acids. The CDR3 nucleotides read TGTGCCACCAGTGAAGGAGAGGGAGATACGCAGTATTTT. Translation gives CATSEGEGDTQYF.

CDR3 protein: CASSSLEAQGRETQYF. CDR3 nucleotides: TGTGCCAGCAGCAGTTTAGAGGCACAGGGAAGAGAGACCCAGTACTTC. This chain links TRBV5-5 with TRBJ2-5; D might be TRBD1 (6 bases). The CDR3 totals 16 residues. Trimming pared 4 bases from V and 4 bases from J, leaving 20 bases between. Germline values: CDR1 SGHKS, CDR2 YYEKEE (reference sequence). Full variable domain (rest looked up from reference TRBV5-5 and TRBJ2-5): DAGVTQSPTHLIKTRGQQVTLRCSPISGHKSVSWYQQVLGQGPQFIFQYYEKEERGRGNFPDRFSARQFPNYSSELNVNALLLGDSALYLCASSSLEAQGRETQYFGPGTRLLVL.

The V and J genes are TRBV11-2 and TRBJ2-1; D may correspond to TRBD1 or TRBD2 (6 bases each). Per the germline V gene, CDR1 is SGHAT and CDR2 is FQNNGV. V was trimmed by 5 bases and J by 10 bases, leaving 12 bases between them. The CDR3 loop spans 12 amino acids. The CDR3 nucleotides read TGTGCCAGCAGCAGAACAGGGAGGGAGCAGTTCTTC. Protein sequence: CASSRTGREQFF.

The J gene is TRBJ2-3, the V gene TRBV24-1, with 9 nucleotides matching TRBD2. The V gene's germline CDR1 is KGHDR and CDR2 SFDVKD. Trimming took 5 bases from V and 7 from J; bases not matched to a gene: 9. The CDR3 totals 15 residues. CDR3: CATSGSGGELNTQYF. CDR3 DNA: TGTGCCACCAGTGGTAGCGGGGGCGAACTCAATACGCAGTATTTT.

The chain employs TRBV12-3 or TRBV12-4 and TRBJ2-1; D possibly corresponds to TRBD1 (5 bases). There are 14 residues in the CDR3. Trimming left V 5 bases short and J 4 bases short, with 12 bases between. The CDR3 reads CASSPTTDYNEQFF. CDR3 DNA sequence: TGTGCCAGCAGTCCGACGACAGATTACAATGAGCAGTTCTTC.

The chain uses TRBV24-1 and TRBJ2-2, with D possibly being TRBD2 (5 bases). Per the germline V gene, CDR1 is KGHDR and CDR2 is SFDVKD. Trimming stripped 0 bases from V and 1 base from J, with 5 bases between. This CDR3 is 15 amino acids long. The DNA for the CDR3 is TGTGCCACCAGTGATTTGCGGGAGAACACCGGGGAGCTGTTTTTT. It translates to CATSDLRENTGELFF.

V and J are TRBV5-4 and TRBJ2-7; a possible D gene is TRBD1 (6 bases). The CDR3 is made up of 14 amino acids. The ends were cut back, 1 base at V and 5 bases at J, with 13 bases in the middle. Germline V lookup: CDR1 SGHNT, CDR2 YYREEE (reference sequence). This chain's CDR3 is CASSLRGAGDEQYF. CDR3 DNA sequence: TGTGCCAGCAGCTTGAGAGGTGCAGGGGACGAGCAGTACTTC.

This clonotype was picked up one time. This chain joins TRBV25-1 and TRBJ2-2; D unclear. V lost 5 bases to trimming and J lost 5 bases, with 6 bases between them. The germline V gene has CDR1 MGHDK and CDR2 SYGVNS. CDR3 length: 12 residues. CDR3 DNA sequence: TGTGCCAGCAGTTGGGTGACCGGGGAGCTGTTTTTT. It codes for CASSWVTGELFF.

In its sample, this clonotype was seen once. This chain connects TRBV15 to TRBJ1-4; TRBD1 matches 7 bases. Germline assignment: CDR1 LNHNV and CDR2 YYDKDF (reference sequence). The J segment lost 6 bases and the V segment lost 6 bases, leaving 7 bases of the junction unmatched. This CDR3 has 14 residues. The CDR3, as DNA: TGTGCCACCAGTTCTATGGGGACAGATGAAAAACTGTTTTTT. Amino acid sequence: CATSSMGTDEKLFF.

This chain joins TRBV6-4 and TRBJ2-5; 11 nucleotides align to TRBD2. The CDR3 has 15 amino acids. After removal of 5 bases from V and 2 bases from J, the junction contained 4 bases not matched to a gene. Germline V gene lookup returns CDR1 MRHNA and CDR2 SNTAGT. CDR3 coding DNA: TGTGCCAGCAGTCCGATAGCGGGGGGGCAAGAGACCCAGTACTTC. Translated: CASSPIAGGQETQYF.

J is TRBJ1-4 and V is TRBV25-1; D perhaps matches TRBD1 (5 bases). The germline V gene encodes CDR1 MGHDK and CDR2 SYGVNS. Trimming took 3 bases from V and 8 from J, leaving 13 bases between them. The CDR3 loop spans 14 amino acids. The CDR3 region has the DNA TGTGCCAGCAGTGACAGGGTTCAACGAGAAAAACTGTTTTTT. It translates to CASSDRVQREKLFF.

The chain combines TRBV9 with TRBJ1-2; D is uncertain. Deletions cut 0 bases from V and 8 bases from J, with 11 bases between. The CDR3 length is 13 residues. CDR1 is SGDLS, CDR2 YYNGEE, per germline. This chain's CDR3 is CASSVDSEWGYTF. CDR3 sequence (DNA): TGTGCCAGCAGCGTAGATTCGGAATGGGGCTACACCTTC. Full variable domain (remainder filled in from reference TRBV9 and TRBJ1-2): DSGVTQTPKHLITATGQRVTLRCSPRSGDLSVYWYQQSLDQGLQFLIQYYNGEERAKGNILERFSAQQFPDLHSELNLSSLELGDSALYFCASSVDSEWGYTFGSGTRLTVV.

CDR3 protein: CASSSGPIGQETQYF. The CDR3 region has the DNA TGTGCCAGCAGCTCGGGACCCATTGGGCAAGAGACCCAGTACTTC. The chain couples TRBV13 to TRBJ2-5; D is tentatively TRBD1 or TRBD2 (5 bases each). Germline V CDR1 and CDR2: PRHDT, FYEKMQ (reference sequence). CDR3 length: 15 amino acids. V was trimmed by 4 bases and J by 2 bases, leaving 14 bases between them.

The chain recombines TRBV11-2 with TRBJ2-5; 7 positions match TRBD1. The CDR3 loop spans 16 amino acids. Germline V gives CDR1 SGHAT, CDR2 FQNNGV. After removal of 1 base from V and 3 bases from J, the junction contained 8 bases not matched to a gene. The DNA of the CDR3 is TGTGCCAGCAGCTTAGGCCCCCCCGACAGGGAAGAGACCCAGTACTTC. Residues: CASSLGPPDREETQYF.

This chain joins TRBV30 and TRBJ1-1, with D maybe TRBD1 (5 bases). The V end lost 4 bases, the J end lost 4 bases, and 7 bases lay between the germline ends. Germline CDR1 and CDR2: GTSNPN and SVGIG (reference sequence). This CDR3 contains 11 residues. CDR3 protein: CAWNGGTEAFF. The CDR3 nucleotides read TGTGCCTGGAATGGGGGCACTGAAGCTTTCTTT.

The chain combines TRBV9 with TRBJ1-2, with 8 bases identical to TRBD1. The J segment lost 10 bases and the V segment lost 4 bases, leaving 9 bases of the junction unmatched. Per germline, CDR1 SGDLS and CDR2 YYNGEE. The CDR3 consists of 13 residues. CDR3 coding DNA: TGTGCCAGCAGCCCGGACAGGGAGGAGGACTACACCTTC. Translated, it gives CASSPDREEDYTF.

This clonotype was counted once. This chain uses TRBV29-1 with TRBJ1-1, with D possibly matching TRBD1 (5 bases). The CDR3 consists of 11 residues. The V gene's germline CDR1 is SQVTM and CDR2 ANQGSEA. V was clipped by 6 bases and J by 7 bases, with 12 bases between them. CDR3 DNA: TGCAGCGTCCTGCGACAGCTTGAAGCTTTCTTT. Residues: CSVLRQLEAFF. The entire variable domain, with the rest obtained from reference TRBV29-1 and TRBJ1-1, is as follows: SAVISQKPSRDICQRGTSLTIQCQVDSQVTMMFWYRQQPGQSLTLIATANQGSEATYESGFVIDKFPISRPNLTFSTLTVSNMSPEDSSIYLCSVLRQLEAFFGQGTRLTVV.

The DNA of the CDR3 is TGTGCCAGCAGCGCCCGGGACAGGAGGTCTGGCTACACCTTC. Protein: CASSARDRRSGYTF. The V call is TRBV9, the J call TRBJ1-2; 8 nucleotides match TRBD1. The V gene's germline CDR1 is SGDLS and CDR2 YYNGEE. The CDR3 covers 14 residues. The J segment lost 7 bases and the V segment lost 3 bases, leaving 8 bases of the junction unmatched.

This chain connects TRBV20-1 to TRBJ1-1; a possible D gene is TRBD1 (6 bases). Germline V CDR1 and CDR2: DFQATT, SNEGSKA (reference sequence). The CDR3 spans 15 residues. V lost 5 bases to trimming and J lost 0 bases, with 16 bases between them. CDR3 loop: CSAQRGEFMNTEAFF. CDR3 coding DNA: TGCAGTGCTCAGAGGGGGGAATTTATGAACACTGAAGCTTTCTTT.

Only a few counts were recorded for this clonotype. This chain connects TRBV3-1 to TRBJ2-7, with 9 bases identical to TRBD1. V lost 1 base and J lost 4; bases outside the gene matches: 2. The CDR3 consists of 14 residues. Germline V gene data show CDR1 as LGHDT and CDR2 as YNNKEL (reference sequence). CDR3 sequence (DNA): TGTGCCAGCAGCCAAGGGACAGGGGATTACGAGCAGTACTTC. It yields the protein CASSQGTGDYEQYF.